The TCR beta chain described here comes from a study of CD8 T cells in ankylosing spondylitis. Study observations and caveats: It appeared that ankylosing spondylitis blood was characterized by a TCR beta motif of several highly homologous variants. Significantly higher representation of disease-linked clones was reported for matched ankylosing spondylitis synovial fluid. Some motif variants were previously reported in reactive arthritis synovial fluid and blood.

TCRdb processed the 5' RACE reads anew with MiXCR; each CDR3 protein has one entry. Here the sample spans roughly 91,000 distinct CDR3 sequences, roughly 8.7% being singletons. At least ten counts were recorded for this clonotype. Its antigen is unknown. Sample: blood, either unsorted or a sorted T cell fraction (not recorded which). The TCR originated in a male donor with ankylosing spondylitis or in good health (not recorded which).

The CDR3 bases are TGTGCCAGCAGCTTGCGGGGGGACACAGATACGCAGTATTTT. It yields the protein CASSLRGDTDTQYF. The chain links TRBV5-6 to TRBJ2-3; 7 bases are a match to TRBD2. This CDR3 comprises 14 residues. Germline V gene data show CDR1 as SGHDT and CDR2 as YYEEEE. V was clipped by 1 base and J by 2 bases; unmatched bases: 1.